This T cell receptor beta chain came from a study of OX40 agonist ivuxolimab in advanced cancers. With baseline, cycle 4 day 1, and cycle 7 day 1 as timepoints, blood was sampled. Sequencing used immunoSEQ multiplex PCR; TCRdb keeps in-frame clones, though not all of them. Of more than 50,000 clones detected, 70% to 90% appear once; the ten largest clones hold about 4%. Germline loops: CDR1 SNHLY, CDR2 FYNNEI. Trimming removed 8 bases from V and 1 base from J, with 15 bases in between. CDR3 size: 15 residues. The TCR comes from an adult with an advanced solid tumor such as melanoma, head and neck, liver or kidney cancer. The chain couples TRBV2 to TRBJ2-4; D is perhaps TRBD1 (8 bases). This specimen consisted of CD4+ or CD8+ T cells sorted from blood, obtained in a trial of the OX40 agonist ivuxolimab. The CDR3 DNA reads TGTGCCAGCCTGAACAGGGGGGGGGCCAAAAACATTCAGTACTTC. It is translated as CASLNRGGAKNIQYF.